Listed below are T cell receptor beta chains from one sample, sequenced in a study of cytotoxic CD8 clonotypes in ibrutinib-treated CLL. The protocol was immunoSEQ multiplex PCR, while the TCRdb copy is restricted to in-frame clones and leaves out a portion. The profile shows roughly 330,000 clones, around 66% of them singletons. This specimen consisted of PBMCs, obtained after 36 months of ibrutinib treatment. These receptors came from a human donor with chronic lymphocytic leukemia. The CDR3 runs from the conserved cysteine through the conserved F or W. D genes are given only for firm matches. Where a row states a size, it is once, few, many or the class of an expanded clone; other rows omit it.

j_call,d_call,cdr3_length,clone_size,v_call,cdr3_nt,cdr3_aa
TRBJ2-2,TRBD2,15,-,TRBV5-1,TGCGCCAGCAGCACCGAGGGAGGGAGGACCGGGGAGCTGTTTTTT,CASSTEGGRTGELFF
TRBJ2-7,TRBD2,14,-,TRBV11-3,TGTGCCAGCAGCTTATCGGCTAGCGGCTACGAGCAGTACTTC,CASSLSASGYEQYF
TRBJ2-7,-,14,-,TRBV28,TGTGCCAGCAGTCCCCTCAGTGGAGTCTACGAGCAGTACTTC,CASSPLSGVYEQYF
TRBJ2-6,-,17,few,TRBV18,TGTGCCAGCTCACCACCCACAGCACGCTCTGGGGCCAACGTCCTGACTTTC,CASSPPTARSGANVLTF
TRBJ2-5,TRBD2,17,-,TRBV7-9,TGTGCCAGCAGTCCATGGCGTCCTAGCGGGAGTTGGGAGACCCAGTACTTC,CASSPWRPSGSWETQYF
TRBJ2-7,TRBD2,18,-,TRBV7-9,TGTGCCAGCAGCTTAGCGGGAGGATTGACTAGCGGCTCCTACGAGCAGTACTTC,CASSLAGGLTSGSYEQYF
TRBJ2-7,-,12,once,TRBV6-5,TGTGCCAGCAGTTATCGGCAGGGGCAGCAGTACTTC,CASSYRQGQQYF
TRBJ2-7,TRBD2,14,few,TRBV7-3,TGTGCCAGCAGCTTCCTAGCGGGAGGTGGCGAGCAGTACTTC,CASSFLAGGGEQYF
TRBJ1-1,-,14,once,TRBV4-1,TGCGCCAGCAGCCACGGGACGTCTGTCACTGAAGCTTTCTTT,CASSHGTSVTEAFF
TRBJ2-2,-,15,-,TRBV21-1,TGTGCCAGCAGCATTCAACAGGGGGCAACCGGGGAGCTGTTTTTT,CASSIQQGATGELFF